A single sample is the source of the 10 T cell receptor beta chains below, sequenced in a study of read filtering for tumor transcriptome and immune sequencing (dated by TCRdb to 2018 to 2020). The run used an Illumina HiSeq 4000. Starting from roughly 0.4 ug RNA, TCR libraries were constructed with the Immunoverse kit using molecular barcoded adaptors that cover the alpha/delta and beta/gamma chains. In TCRdb, the public reads were trimmed at Q25 with fastp and aligned with MiXCR, with productive beta chains retained. Rows matching on CDR3 protein sequence are summarized as one entry with the most common DNA and genes. The sample table holds tens of thousands of distinct CDR3 sequences, of which about 21% were seen once. 11% to 15% of the sample is held by the ten biggest clonotypes. Sequencing was done on a sample of a population of CD138-negative cells sorted from bone marrow. The cell subset or site label of this sample denotes: bone marrow mononuclear cells depleted of CD138+ plasma/myeloma cells by negative magnetic selection. Every receptor here comes from a donor aged 40 or over with multiple myeloma.

This clonotype was counted at least ten times. The chain links TRBV5-1 to TRBJ2-6; 9 nucleotides match TRBD1. CDR1 SGHRS and CDR2 YFSETQ come from the germline V gene. The CDR3 is 18 residues long. Trimming at V came to 2 bases and at J to 2 bases, leaving 8 bases not matched to a gene. CDR3 nucleotide sequence: TGCGCCAGCAGCTTAGAGGGACAGGGCTTGGCTGGGGCCAACGTCCTGACTTTC. Translated: CASSLEGQGLAGANVLTF.

This clonotype showed up just a few times. The V and J genes are TRBV12-3 or TRBV12-4 and TRBJ2-3; D not certain. The CDR3 covers 12 residues. The V end was cut by 6 bases, the J end by 2 bases, with 6 bases between. CDR3: CASSIYTDTQYF. In nucleotides, the CDR3 is TGTGCCAGCAGCATATACACAGATACGCAGTATTTT.

This clonotype was counted a few times. The V gene is TRBV5-1, the J gene TRBJ2-5; 8 bases match TRBD1. The V gene end was trimmed by 9 bases and the J gene end by 9 bases; junction bases not matched to a gene: 16. Germline CDR1 is SGHRS and CDR2 is YFSETQ. CDR3 size: 14 residues. The CDR3 is CATGLGQASTAQYF. The CDR3 DNA reads TGCGCCACCGGTCTGGGACAGGCTTCGACGGCCCAGTACTTC.

This clonotype was picked up many times. This chain joins TRBV6-2 or TRBV6-3 and TRBJ2-5, with 13 bases fitting TRBD2. The trim removed 2 bases at V and 4 bases at J, leaving 16 bases unmatched. The V gene's germline CDR1 is MNHEY and CDR2 SVGEGT. The CDR3 covers 20 residues. The CDR3 reads CASSYISESWRTSGRETQYF. Here the CDR3 DNA reads TGTGCCAGCAGTTACATTTCTGAATCGTGGCGGACTAGCGGGAGAGAGACCCAGTACTTC.

As concerns this clonotype: Since a much larger clone is just one base distant, this may be a read error. CDR3 protein: CTSSKWQINEKLFF. The CDR3 bases are TGTACCAGCAGTAAATGGCAGATTAATGAAAAACTGTTTTTT. The chain carries TRBV6-2 or TRBV6-3 and TRBJ1-4; D unclear. Germline CDR1 MNHEY, CDR2 SVGEGT. The CDR3 is 14 amino acids.

Notes on this clonotype: The CDR3 does not end in the conserved phenylalanine or tryptophan, so this is likely a read error. The chain couples TRBV29-1 to TRBJ1-1, with 7 bases matching TRBD1. This CDR3 has 10 residues. Trimming cost V 3 bases and J 11 bases; bases outside gene matches: 3. Germline V lookup: CDR1 SQVTM, CDR2 ANQGSEA. The CDR3 DNA is TGCAGCGTTGAGACAGGGAATGCTTTCCTT. Protein product: CSVETGNAFL.

In this sample, this clonotype turned up many times. The chain employs TRBV28 and TRBJ2-5, with TRBD1 as a possible D gene (6 bases). This CDR3 is 15 amino acids long. Trimming pared 6 bases from V and 1 base from J, leaving 15 bases between. CDR1 is MDHEN, CDR2 SYDVKM, per germline. Written as DNA, the CDR3 is TGTGCCAGCAGCCCCCGTAGAGGGGGCCAAGAGACCCAGTACTTC. Amino acids: CASSPRRGGQETQYF.

This clonotype has ten or more counts. This rearrangement joins TRBV2 to TRBJ2-1; TRBD1 matches 7 bases. The germline V gene has CDR1 SNHLY and CDR2 FYNNEI. The CDR3 is 15 amino acids. With 2 bases clipped from V and 4 bases from J, the junction kept 5 bases outside the gene matches. This CDR3 reads CASSERGGGYNEQFF. The CDR3 DNA sequence: TGTGCCAGCAGTGAAAGAGGGGGCGGTTACAATGAGCAGTTCTTC. The full variable domain, its missing parts supplied by reference TRBV2 and TRBJ2-1, is EPEVTQTPSHQVTQMGQEVILRCVPISNHLYFYWYRQILGQKVEFLVSFYNNEISEKSEIFDDQFSVERPDGSNFTLKIRSTKLEDSAMYFCASSERGGGYNEQFFGPGTRLTVL.

This clonotype was seen repeatedly, ten times or more. The chain employs TRBV20-1 and TRBJ2-3; 8 positions agree with TRBD2. After removal of 5 bases from V and 2 bases from J, the junction contained 9 bases not matched to a gene. CDR3 length: 15 residues. Germline V gene sequence: CDR1 DFQATT, CDR2 SNEGSKA (reference sequence). This CDR3 reads CSAGGLAGFTDTQYF. The CDR3 DNA is TGCAGTGCTGGAGGGCTAGCGGGCTTCACAGATACGCAGTATTTT.

This clonotype was picked up a small number of times. This sequence joins TRBV28 and TRBJ2-7; a possible D gene is TRBD1 (5 bases). The V end lost 5 bases, the J end lost 2 bases, and 25 bases lay between the germline ends. This CDR3 spans 18 amino acids. The germline V gene has CDR1 MDHEN and CDR2 SYDVKM. CDR3 amino acids: CASSLPHSRQKPTYEQYF. CDR3 nucleotides: TGTGCCAGCAGTCTACCCCACTCTCGACAGAAGCCTACCTACGAGCAGTACTTC.